The present T cell receptor (beta chain) was sequenced within a study of cytomegalovirus exposure and HLA in healthy donors. Germline loops: CDR1 SQVTM, CDR2 ANQGSEA. J gave up 4 bases and V 4 bases, and 3 bases lay outside the gene matches. This CDR3 spans 12 amino acids. Though nominally healthy at sampling, donors likely had unrecorded immune exposures. PCR involved 60 Vbeta and 13 Jbeta primers. The table came from immunoSEQ multiplex PCR; TCRdb's copy has only in-frame clones and leaves some out. The top ten clones hold under 7.5% of a sample with some 150,000 clones, 55% to 70% of them seen once.

The sample consisted of PBMCs. The chain employs TRBV29-1 and TRBJ2-7; 8 bases line up with TRBD1. This TCR was sampled from a woman aged 55-69 years in good health and CMV-seropositive. CDR3 sequence (DNA): TGCAGCGTTGGCGGACAGGGATACGAGCAGTACTTC. Translation gives CSVGGQGYEQYF.